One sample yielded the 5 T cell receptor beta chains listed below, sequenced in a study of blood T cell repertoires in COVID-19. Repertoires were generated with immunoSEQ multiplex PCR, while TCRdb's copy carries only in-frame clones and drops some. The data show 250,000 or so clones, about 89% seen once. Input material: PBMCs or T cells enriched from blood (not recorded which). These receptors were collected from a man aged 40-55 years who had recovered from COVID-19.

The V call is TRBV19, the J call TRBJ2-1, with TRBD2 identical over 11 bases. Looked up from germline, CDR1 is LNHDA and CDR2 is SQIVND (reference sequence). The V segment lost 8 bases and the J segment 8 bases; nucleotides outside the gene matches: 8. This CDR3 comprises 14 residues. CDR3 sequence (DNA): TGTGCCAGTGCCAGACTAGCGGGACCGGATGAGCAGTTCTTC. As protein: CASARLAGPDEQFF.

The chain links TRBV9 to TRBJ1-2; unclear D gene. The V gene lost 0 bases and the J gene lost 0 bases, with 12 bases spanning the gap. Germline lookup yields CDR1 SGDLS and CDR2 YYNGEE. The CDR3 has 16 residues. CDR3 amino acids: CASSVEEPPANYGYTF. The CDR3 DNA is TGTGCCAGCAGCGTAGAAGAACCCCCGGCTAACTATGGCTACACCTTC. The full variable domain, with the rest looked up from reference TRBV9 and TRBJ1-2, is DSGVTQTPKHLITATGQRVTLRCSPRSGDLSVYWYQQSLDQGLQFLIQYYNGEERAKGNILERFSAQQFPDLHSELNLSSLELGDSALYFCASSVEEPPANYGYTFGSGTRLTVV.

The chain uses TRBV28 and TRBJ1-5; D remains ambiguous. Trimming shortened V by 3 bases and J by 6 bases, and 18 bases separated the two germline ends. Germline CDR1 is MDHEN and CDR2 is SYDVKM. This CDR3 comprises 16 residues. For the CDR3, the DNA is TGTGCCAGCAGTTTGAGGATACGGAGCCGGGGTCAGCCCCAGCATTTT. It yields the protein CASSLRIRSRGQPQHF.

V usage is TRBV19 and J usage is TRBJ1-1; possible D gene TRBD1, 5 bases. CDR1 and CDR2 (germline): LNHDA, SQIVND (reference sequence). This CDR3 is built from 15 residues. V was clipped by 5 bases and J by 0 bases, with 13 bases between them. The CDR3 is CASSPRGVMNTEAFF. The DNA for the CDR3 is TGTGCCAGTAGTCCCCGGGGGGTCATGAACACTGAAGCTTTCTTT.

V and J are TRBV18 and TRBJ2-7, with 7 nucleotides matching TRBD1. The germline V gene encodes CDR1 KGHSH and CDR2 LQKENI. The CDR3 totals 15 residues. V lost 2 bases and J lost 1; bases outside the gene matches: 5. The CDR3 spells CASSPGAGGSYEQYF. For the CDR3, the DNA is TGTGCCAGCTCACCAGGGGCAGGGGGTTCCTACGAGCAGTACTTC.